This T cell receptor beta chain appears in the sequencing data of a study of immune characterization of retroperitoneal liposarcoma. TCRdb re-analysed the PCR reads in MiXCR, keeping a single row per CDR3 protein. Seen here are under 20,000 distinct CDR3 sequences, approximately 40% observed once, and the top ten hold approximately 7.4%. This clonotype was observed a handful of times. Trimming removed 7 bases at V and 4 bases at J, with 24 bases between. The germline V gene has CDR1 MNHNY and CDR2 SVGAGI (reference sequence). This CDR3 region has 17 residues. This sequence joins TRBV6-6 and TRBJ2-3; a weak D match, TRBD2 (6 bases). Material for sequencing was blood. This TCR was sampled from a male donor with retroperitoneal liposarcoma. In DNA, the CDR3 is TGTGCCAGCACGTTAGGTAGCGGAACTTCGAGGGCAGATACGCAGTATTTT. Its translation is CASTLGSGTSRADTQYF.